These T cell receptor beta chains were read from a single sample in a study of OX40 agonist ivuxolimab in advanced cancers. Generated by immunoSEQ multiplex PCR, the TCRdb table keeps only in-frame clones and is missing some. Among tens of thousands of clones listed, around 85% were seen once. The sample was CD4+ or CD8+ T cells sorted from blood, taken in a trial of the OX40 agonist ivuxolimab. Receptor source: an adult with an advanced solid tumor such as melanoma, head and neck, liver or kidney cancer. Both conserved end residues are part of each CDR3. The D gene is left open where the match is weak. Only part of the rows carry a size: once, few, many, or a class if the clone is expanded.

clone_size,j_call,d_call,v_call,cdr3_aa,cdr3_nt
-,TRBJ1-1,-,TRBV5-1,CASRAGRSTVVTEAFF,TGCGCCAGCAGGGCGGGTCGCTCGACAGTAGTCACTGAAGCTTTCTTT
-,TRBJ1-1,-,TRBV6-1,CASRGAREAFF,TGTGCCAGCAGGGGGGCCAGGGAAGCTTTCTTT
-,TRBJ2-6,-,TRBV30,CAWSFPMSGANVLTF,TGTGCCTGGAGTTTCCCGATGTCTGGGGCCAACGTCCTGACTTTC
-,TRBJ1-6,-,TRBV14,CASSPSGATVNSPLHF,TGTGCCAGCAGCCCCTCAGGGGCGACGGTCAATTCACCCCTCCACTTT
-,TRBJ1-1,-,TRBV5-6,CASSMNTEAFF,TGTGCCAGCAGCATGAACACTGAAGCTTTCTTT
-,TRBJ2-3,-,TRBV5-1,CASSLRFGSTDTQYF,TGCGCCAGCAGCTTGCGATTCGGAAGCACAGATACGCAGTATTTT
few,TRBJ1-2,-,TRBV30,CAWSVSGQGGGYTF,TGTGCCTGGAGCGTCTCGGGGCAGGGAGGTGGCTACACCTTC
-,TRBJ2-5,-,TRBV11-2,CASSLTLQETQYF,TGTGCCAGCAGCTTAACCCTACAAGAGACCCAGTACTTC
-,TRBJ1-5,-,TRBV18,CASSPTGSGNQPQHF,TGTGCCAGCTCACCAACAGGGTCTGGGAATCAGCCCCAGCATTTT
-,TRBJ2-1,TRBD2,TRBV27,CASSLWSGVSDEQFF,TGTGCCAGCAGTTTATGGAGCGGGGTATCCGATGAGCAGTTCTTC
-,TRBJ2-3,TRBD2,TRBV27,CASSAGTTSTDTQYF,TGTGCCAGCAGTGCCGGGACTACTTCCACAGATACGCAGTATTTT
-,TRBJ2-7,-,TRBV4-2,CASSQAAGDHEQYF,TGTGCCAGCAGCCAGGCAGCAGGGGACCACGAGCAGTACTTC
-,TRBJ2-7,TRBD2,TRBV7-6,CASSLGGSAYEQYF,TGTGCCAGCAGCTTGGGCGGGAGCGCCTACGAGCAGTACTTC
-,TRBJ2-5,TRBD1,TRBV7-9,CASSPTQGAILGTQYF,TGTGCCAGCAGCCCGACGCAGGGGGCAATTTTGGGGACCCAGTACTTC
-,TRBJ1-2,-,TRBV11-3,CASSLGRQDGYTF,TGTGCCAGCAGCTTGGGGCGACAAGACGGCTACACCTTC
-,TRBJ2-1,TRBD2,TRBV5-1,CASSRDGGGAGEQFF,TGCGCCAGCAGCCGGGATGGCGGGGGGGCTGGTGAGCAGTTCTTC
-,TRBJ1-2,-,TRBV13,CASNGGGWIGGYTF,TGTGCCAGCAACGGAGGAGGTTGGATAGGAGGCTACACCTTC
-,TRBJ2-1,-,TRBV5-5,CASSVLAQSYNEQFF,TGTGCCAGCAGCGTCCTCGCTCAGTCCTACAATGAGCAGTTCTTC
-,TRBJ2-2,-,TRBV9,CASSGGQSNTGELFF,TGTGCCAGCAGCGGTGGGCAGTCAAACACCGGGGAGCTGTTTTTT
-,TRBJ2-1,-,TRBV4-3,CASSQVSWDNEQFF,TGCGCCAGCAGCCAAGTTAGCTGGGACAATGAGCAGTTCTTC
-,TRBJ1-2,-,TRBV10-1,CASSEGATNYGYTF,TGCGCCAGCAGTGAGGGGGCGACCAACTATGGCTACACCTTC
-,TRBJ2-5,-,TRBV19,CASSIRIQETQYF,TGTGCCAGTAGTATTAGGATACAAGAGACCCAGTACTTC
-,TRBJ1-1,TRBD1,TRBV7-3,CASSKIQGFNTEAFF,TGTGCCAGCAGCAAGATACAGGGGTTCAACACTGAAGCTTTCTTT
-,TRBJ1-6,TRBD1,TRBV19,CASRPAGGQTDSPLHF,TGTGCCAGTCGCCCGGCGGGGGGACAGACCGATTCACCCCTCCACTTT
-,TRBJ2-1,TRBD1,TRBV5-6,CASSLTGELIERFYNEQFF,TGTGCCAGCAGCTTGACAGGGGAGTTGATAGAGAGATTCTACAATGAGCAGTTCTTC
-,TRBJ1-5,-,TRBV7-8,CASSEGVSNQPQHF,TGTGCCAGCAGCGAAGGGGTTAGCAATCAGCCCCAGCATTTT
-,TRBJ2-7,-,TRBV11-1,CASSLEGQSSYEQYF,TGTGCCAGCAGCTTAGAGGGCCAGTCCAGCTACGAGCAGTACTTC
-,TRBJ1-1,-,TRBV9,CASSVEGWNTEAFF,TGTGCCAGCAGCGTAGAAGGATGGAACACTGAAGCTTTCTTT
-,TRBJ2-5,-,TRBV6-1,CASSEASETQYF,TGTGCCAGCAGTGAAGCCTCGGAGACCCAGTACTTC
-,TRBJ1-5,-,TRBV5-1,CASSLSARSPQHF,TGCGCCAGCAGCTTATCAGCAAGATCGCCCCAGCATTTT
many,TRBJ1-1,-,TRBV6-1,CASSEALMGVWHTEAFF,TGTGCCAGCAGTGAAGCCTTGATGGGCGTGTGGCACACTGAAGCTTTCTTT
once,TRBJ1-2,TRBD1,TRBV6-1,CASIEDRGLLNYGYTF,TGTGCCAGCATTGAGGACAGGGGGCTTTTGAACTATGGCTACACCTTC
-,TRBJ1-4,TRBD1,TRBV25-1,CASSWTGGNDEKLFF,TGTGCCAGCAGTTGGACAGGAGGAAACGATGAAAAACTGTTTTTT
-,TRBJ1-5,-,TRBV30,CAWSVEYRPQHF,TGTGCCTGGAGTGTAGAATATCGGCCCCAGCATTTT
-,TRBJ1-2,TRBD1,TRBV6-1,CASSEALGTDNYGYTF,TGTGCCAGCAGTGAAGCGCTAGGGACAGATAACTATGGCTACACCTTC
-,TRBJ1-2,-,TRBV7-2,CASSSLIGGPYGYTF,TGTGCCAGCAGCTCCCTTATCGGGGGGCCTTATGGCTACACCTTC
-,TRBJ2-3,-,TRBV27,CASSLSGPGSTDTQYF,TGTGCCAGCAGTTTATCAGGGCCGGGGAGCACAGATACGCAGTATTTT
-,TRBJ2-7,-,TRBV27,CASSLSFQIGGHEQYF,TGTGCCAGCAGTTTATCTTTCCAGATTGGGGGCCACGAGCAGTACTTC
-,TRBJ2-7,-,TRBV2,CASSVTPGTIYEQYF,TGTGCCAGCAGTGTTACTCCGGGGACAATCTACGAGCAGTACTTC
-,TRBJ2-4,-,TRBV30,CASLGQGNSIQYF,TGTGCCTCATTGGGGCAGGGGAATAGCATTCAGTACTTC